Listed below are T cell receptor beta chains from one sample, sequenced in a study of blood T cell repertoires in COVID-19. Repertoires were generated with immunoSEQ multiplex PCR, while TCRdb's copy carries only in-frame clones and drops some. This table holds around 320,000 clones, approximately 85% found once. Specimen: peripheral blood. Source of these receptors: a human donor in a cohort sampled during active COVID-19. Each CDR3 is given with its conserved first and last residue. The D gene is left open where the match is weak. Rows may omit the clone size; those that give it use once, few, many or a size class.

d_gene: NA; v_gene: TRBV18; j_gene: TRBJ2-2; abundance: NA; CDR3aa: CASSPRQTTNTGELFF; CDR3nt: TGTGCCAGCTCACCACGGCAAACTACGAACACCGGGGAGCTGTTTTTT
d_gene: TRBD2; v_gene: TRBV6-5; j_gene: TRBJ2-3; abundance: once; CDR3aa: CASRSSAGGPDTQYF; CDR3nt: TGTGCCAGCAGGTCCTCGGCGGGGGGGCCAGATACGCAGTATTTT
d_gene: TRBD2; v_gene: TRBV3-1/TRBV3-2; j_gene: TRBJ2-7; abundance: NA; CDR3aa: CASSQGPSGGYEQYF; CDR3nt: TGTGCCAGCAGCCAAGGGCCTAGCGGGGGTTACGAGCAGTACTTC
d_gene: TRBD1; v_gene: TRBV14; j_gene: TRBJ1-2; abundance: once; CDR3aa: CASSPGGQGDGYTF; CDR3nt: TGTGCCAGCAGCCCCGGGGGACAGGGAGATGGCTACACCTTC
d_gene: TRBD1; v_gene: TRBV7-9; j_gene: TRBJ1-1; abundance: NA; CDR3aa: CASSPPTGSGTEAFF; CDR3nt: TGTGCCAGCAGCCCTCCGACAGGGAGTGGCACTGAAGCTTTCTTT
d_gene: TRBD1; v_gene: TRBV6-5; j_gene: TRBJ1-1; abundance: NA; CDR3aa: CASSTRTGGNTEAFF; CDR3nt: TGTGCCAGCAGTACGAGGACAGGGGGGAACACTGAAGCTTTCTTT
d_gene: NA; v_gene: TRBV28; j_gene: TRBJ1-3; abundance: NA; CDR3aa: CASTPTGSGNTIYF; CDR3nt: TGTGCCAGCACGCCCACGGGAAGTGGAAACACCATATATTTT
d_gene: TRBD2; v_gene: TRBV5-1; j_gene: TRBJ2-5; abundance: NA; CDR3aa: CASRLAGQETQYF; CDR3nt: TGCGCCAGCAGACTAGCGGGCCAAGAGACCCAGTACTTC
d_gene: NA; v_gene: TRBV5-4; j_gene: TRBJ1-2; abundance: NA; CDR3aa: CASSRGRVGSYGYTF; CDR3nt: TGTGCCAGCAGCAGAGGACGGGTTGGGAGCTATGGCTACACCTTC
d_gene: NA; v_gene: TRBV4-2; j_gene: TRBJ1-2; abundance: NA; CDR3aa: CASSQGGGEYGYTF; CDR3nt: TGTGCCAGCAGCCAAGGAGGGGGGGAGTATGGCTACACCTTC
d_gene: NA; v_gene: TRBV18; j_gene: TRBJ2-7; abundance: NA; CDR3aa: CASSPELYEQYF; CDR3nt: TGTGCCAGCTCACCAGAACTCTACGAGCAGTACTTC
d_gene: TRBD2; v_gene: TRBV9; j_gene: TRBJ2-3; abundance: NA; CDR3aa: CASSVAPRGGPDTQYF; CDR3nt: TGTGCCAGCAGCGTAGCCCCACGGGGGGGCCCAGATACGCAGTATTTT
d_gene: NA; v_gene: TRBV7-3; j_gene: TRBJ1-1; abundance: NA; CDR3aa: CASSQGQSEAFF; CDR3nt: TGTGCCAGCAGCCAAGGACAGAGTGAAGCTTTCTTT
d_gene: NA; v_gene: TRBV19; j_gene: TRBJ2-1; abundance: NA; CDR3aa: CASSVLLVDEQFF; CDR3nt: TGTGCCAGTAGTGTCCTTTTGGTAGATGAGCAGTTCTTC
d_gene: TRBD1; v_gene: TRBV3-1/TRBV3-2; j_gene: TRBJ1-2; abundance: NA; CDR3aa: CASSQRTGVNYGYTF; CDR3nt: TGTGCCAGCAGCCAACGGACAGGGGTTAACTATGGCTACACCTTC
d_gene: NA; v_gene: TRBV27; j_gene: TRBJ1-5; abundance: NA; CDR3aa: CASSLYMGANQPQHF; CDR3nt: TGTGCCAGCAGTTTATATATGGGGGCGAATCAGCCCCAGCATTTT
d_gene: TRBD1; v_gene: TRBV6-5; j_gene: TRBJ2-2; abundance: NA; CDR3aa: CASSTKTGAGELFF; CDR3nt: TGTGCCAGCAGTACCAAAACAGGGGCCGGGGAGCTGTTTTTT
d_gene: TRBD1; v_gene: TRBV3-1/TRBV3-2; j_gene: TRBJ1-2; abundance: NA; CDR3aa: CASSLRTGGYGYTF; CDR3nt: TGTGCCAGCAGCCTACGGACAGGAGGCTATGGCTACACCTTC
d_gene: NA; v_gene: TRBV30; j_gene: TRBJ1-1; abundance: NA; CDR3aa: CAWNPGWSNTEAFF; CDR3nt: TGTGCCTGGAACCCCGGTTGGTCGAACACTGAAGCTTTCTTT
d_gene: TRBD2; v_gene: TRBV29-1; j_gene: TRBJ2-7; abundance: NA; CDR3aa: CSGATSGGTYEQYF; CDR3nt: TGCAGCGGAGCCACGAGCGGGGGCACCTACGAGCAGTACTTC
d_gene: NA; v_gene: TRBV3-1/TRBV3-2; j_gene: TRBJ1-3; abundance: NA; CDR3aa: CASSHISGHSGNTIYF; CDR3nt: TGTGCCAGCAGCCATATCTCAGGTCACTCTGGAAACACCATATATTTT
d_gene: TRBD1; v_gene: TRBV9; j_gene: TRBJ2-2; abundance: NA; CDR3aa: CASSPGQGAAGELFF; CDR3nt: TGTGCCAGCAGCCCCGGACAGGGGGCCGCCGGGGAGCTGTTTTTT
d_gene: TRBD2; v_gene: TRBV9; j_gene: TRBJ2-2; abundance: NA; CDR3aa: CASSSRTSGVANTGELFF; CDR3nt: TGTGCCAGCAGCTCACGGACTAGCGGGGTTGCGAACACCGGGGAGCTGTTTTTT
d_gene: NA; v_gene: TRBV7-8; j_gene: TRBJ1-2; abundance: NA; CDR3aa: CASSLAAGPWYGYTF; CDR3nt: TGTGCCAGCAGCTTAGCGGCGGGACCGTGGTATGGCTACACCTTC
d_gene: NA; v_gene: TRBV5-1; j_gene: TRBJ2-6; abundance: NA; CDR3aa: CASMVTAIRMGRSGANVLTF; CDR3nt: TGCGCCAGTATGGTGACAGCCATAAGAATGGGAAGATCTGGGGCCAACGTCCTGACTTTC
d_gene: TRBD2; v_gene: TRBV5-6; j_gene: TRBJ2-5; abundance: once; CDR3aa: CASSLSGVEYF; CDR3nt: TGTGCCAGCAGCTTAAGCGGGGTAGAGTACTTC
d_gene: NA; v_gene: TRBV9; j_gene: TRBJ1-1; abundance: NA; CDR3aa: CASGGVEAFF; CDR3nt: TGTGCCAGCGGGGGCGTAGAAGCTTTCTTT
d_gene: NA; v_gene: TRBV9; j_gene: TRBJ2-3; abundance: NA; CDR3aa: CASSVYAGSSTDTQYF; CDR3nt: TGTGCCAGCAGCGTATACGCGGGGTCTAGCACAGATACGCAGTATTTT
d_gene: NA; v_gene: TRBV4-1; j_gene: TRBJ2-2; abundance: few; CDR3aa: CASSQDPRKQGRTGELFF; CDR3nt: TGCGCCAGCAGCCAAGATCCCAGGAAACAGGGACGAACCGGGGAGCTGTTTTTT
d_gene: NA; v_gene: TRBV6-5; j_gene: TRBJ2-2; abundance: NA; CDR3aa: CASNSRNTGELFF; CDR3nt: TGTGCCAGCAATAGCCGAAACACCGGGGAGCTGTTTTTT
d_gene: TRBD1; v_gene: TRBV25-1; j_gene: TRBJ2-5; abundance: once; CDR3aa: CASSGDRGFQETQYF; CDR3nt: TGTGCCAGCAGTGGAGACAGGGGGTTCCAAGAGACCCAGTACTTC
d_gene: TRBD1; v_gene: TRBV6-5; j_gene: TRBJ2-7; abundance: NA; CDR3aa: CASSRQGYEQYF; CDR3nt: TGTGCCAGCAGTCGACAGGGCTACGAGCAGTACTTC
d_gene: NA; v_gene: TRBV29-1; j_gene: TRBJ2-2; abundance: NA; CDR3aa: CSVAGGRNTGELFF; CDR3nt: TGCAGCGTTGCCGGGGGGCGGAACACCGGGGAGCTGTTTTTT
d_gene: TRBD1; v_gene: TRBV2; j_gene: TRBJ2-1; abundance: NA; CDR3aa: CASSEAESGTGGYNEQFF; CDR3nt: TGTGCCAGCAGTGAAGCGGAATCCGGGACAGGGGGCTACAATGAGCAGTTCTTC
d_gene: TRBD1; v_gene: TRBV13; j_gene: TRBJ1-3; abundance: NA; CDR3aa: CASSLGKTGRTGNTIYF; CDR3nt: TGTGCCAGCAGCTTAGGGAAGACAGGGAGGACTGGAAACACCATATATTTT
d_gene: NA; v_gene: TRBV27; j_gene: TRBJ1-5; abundance: NA; CDR3aa: CASSSGVGNQPQHF; CDR3nt: TGTGCCAGCAGTTCGGGGGTGGGCAATCAGCCCCAGCATTTT
d_gene: TRBD1; v_gene: TRBV7-9; j_gene: TRBJ1-4; abundance: NA; CDR3aa: CASSLATPGQGEKLFF; CDR3nt: TGTGCCAGCAGCTTAGCGACACCGGGACAGGGTGAAAAACTGTTTTTT
d_gene: NA; v_gene: TRBV5-1; j_gene: TRBJ1-3; abundance: once; CDR3aa: CASSLESSSASGNTIYF; CDR3nt: TGCGCCAGCAGCTTGGAAAGTAGCAGCGCCTCTGGAAACACCATATATTTT
d_gene: NA; v_gene: TRBV5-1; j_gene: TRBJ2-1; abundance: NA; CDR3aa: CASSFIRGNRFF; CDR3nt: TGCGCCAGCAGCTTCATCCGGGGAAATCGGTTCTTC
d_gene: NA; v_gene: TRBV3-1/TRBV3-2; j_gene: TRBJ1-5; abundance: NA; CDR3aa: CASSQGSSSNQPQHF; CDR3nt: TGTGCCAGCAGCCAAGGTTCTTCTAGCAATCAGCCCCAGCATTTT
d_gene: NA; v_gene: TRBV12-5; j_gene: TRBJ1-1; abundance: NA; CDR3aa: CASGLNPRTEAFF; CDR3nt: TGTGCTAGTGGTTTGAACCCGAGAACTGAAGCTTTCTTT
d_gene: NA; v_gene: TRBV12-3/TRBV12-4; j_gene: TRBJ2-3; abundance: NA; CDR3aa: CASSFFRTDTQYF; CDR3nt: TGTGCCAGCAGTTTCTTTAGAACAGATACGCAGTATTTT
d_gene: TRBD1; v_gene: TRBV9; j_gene: TRBJ1-4; abundance: once; CDR3aa: CASSPSGTDEKLFF; CDR3nt: TGTGCCAGCAGCCCTTCCGGGACAGATGAAAAACTGTTTTTT
d_gene: TRBD1; v_gene: TRBV4-1; j_gene: TRBJ1-5; abundance: few; CDR3aa: CASSRAPGQGQYQPQHF; CDR3nt: TGCGCCAGCAGCCGGGCTCCCGGACAGGGGCAATATCAGCCCCAGCATTTT
d_gene: TRBD2; v_gene: TRBV5-1; j_gene: TRBJ2-3; abundance: NA; CDR3aa: CASSLQAGGRNTQYF; CDR3nt: TGCGCCAGCAGCTTACAAGCGGGGGGCCGAAATACGCAGTATTTT
d_gene: NA; v_gene: TRBV7-9; j_gene: TRBJ2-7; abundance: NA; CDR3aa: CASSLGGGGHEQYF; CDR3nt: TGTGCCAGCAGCTTAGGCGGGGGCGGGCACGAGCAGTACTTC
d_gene: TRBD1; v_gene: TRBV6-5; j_gene: TRBJ1-1; abundance: NA; CDR3aa: CASSAGGWTEAFF; CDR3nt: TGTGCCAGCTCCGCAGGGGGATGGACTGAAGCTTTCTTT
d_gene: NA; v_gene: TRBV12-3/TRBV12-4; j_gene: TRBJ2-3; abundance: NA; CDR3aa: CASSSFSDTQYF; CDR3nt: TGTGCCAGCAGTTCCTTCTCAGATACGCAGTATTTT
d_gene: NA; v_gene: TRBV30; j_gene: TRBJ1-5; abundance: NA; CDR3aa: CAWSVVGVQPQHF; CDR3nt: TGTGCCTGGAGTGTAGTAGGGGTCCAGCCCCAGCATTTT